Following are 22 T cell receptor beta chains from one sample sequenced in a study of OX40 agonist ivuxolimab in advanced cancers. Clones were sequenced by immunoSEQ multiplex PCR, and TCRdb holds only the in-frame ones, with some missing. The sample has tens of thousands of clones, 84% seen once. The material sequenced was CD4+ or CD8+ T cells sorted from blood, taken in a trial of the OX40 agonist ivuxolimab. The receptors come from an adult with an advanced solid tumor such as melanoma, head and neck, liver or kidney cancer.

This chain uses TRBV10-3 with TRBJ2-1; 8 nucleotides align to TRBD2. Germline lookup yields CDR1 ENHRY and CDR2 SYGVKD. The CDR3 contains 14 residues. The trim removed 2 bases at V and 3 bases at J, leaving 0 bases unmatched. The CDR3 protein is CAISEREGYNEQFF. As DNA, the CDR3 is TGTGCCATCAGTGAGCGGGAGGGCTACAATGAGCAGTTCTTC.

This clone came up a few times. The rearrangement uses TRBV18 and TRBJ1-6; possible D gene TRBD1, 6 bases. V was trimmed by 3 bases and J by 9 bases, leaving 15 bases between them. The CDR3 has 15 residues. Germline loops: CDR1 KGHSH, CDR2 LQKENI. The CDR3 reads CASSPGGPKGSPLHF. Written as DNA, the CDR3 is TGTGCCAGCTCACCGGGGGGCCCCAAGGGTTCACCCCTCCACTTT.

This chain joins TRBV27 and TRBJ2-1; TRBD2 aligns across 9 bases. Germline CDR1 MNHEY, CDR2 SMNVEV (reference sequence). The CDR3 runs to 13 residues. The J segment lost 6 bases and the V segment lost 6 bases, leaving 3 bases of the junction unmatched. CDR3 nucleotide sequence: TGTGCCAGCAGGGGACTAGCAACCAATGAGCAGTTCTTC. Residues: CASRGLATNEQFF.

The rearrangement joins TRBV7-9 to TRBJ1-1; TRBD1 aligns across 12 bases. After removal of 1 base from V and 5 bases from J, the junction contained 8 bases not matched to a gene. Per the germline V gene, CDR1 is SEHNR and CDR2 is FQNEAQ (reference sequence). The CDR3 covers 17 residues. The CDR3 loop is CASSLEPGQGARTEAFF. Written as DNA, the CDR3 is TGTGCCAGCAGCTTAGAACCGGGACAGGGGGCTCGGACTGAAGCTTTCTTT.

The chain combines TRBV2 with TRBJ1-6; TRBD1 is a possible D gene (5 bases). V shed 5 bases and J shed 4 bases, with 15 bases lying between them. The CDR3 is made up of 16 amino acids. Germline CDR1 is SNHLY and CDR2 is FYNNEI. CDR3 coding DNA: TGTGCCAGCAGTTGGGACTCCCAGGATTATAATTCACCCCTCCACTTT. Protein sequence: CASSWDSQDYNSPLHF.

This clone has more than one count but fewer than ten. The chain employs TRBV7-6 and TRBJ1-3, with D hard to call. Germline V gives CDR1 SGHVS, CDR2 FNYEAQ. V was shortened by 1 base and J by 0 bases, with 7 bases between the two germline ends. This CDR3 comprises 15 residues. CDR3 DNA: TGTGCCAGCAGCTTAGGAGGCAACTCTGGAAACACCATATATTTT. Residues: CASSLGGNSGNTIYF. The whole variable domain, remainder taken from reference TRBV7-6 and TRBJ1-3, is GAGVSQSPRYKVTKRGQDVALRCDPISGHVSLYWYRQALGQGPEFLTYFNYEAQQDKSGLPNDRFSAERPEGSISTLTIQRTEQRDSAMYRCASSLGGNSGNTIYFGEGSWLTVV.

The gene calls are TRBV5-1 and TRBJ2-7, with D perhaps TRBD1 (5 bases). Germline V gene data show CDR1 as SGHRS and CDR2 as YFSETQ. This CDR3 comprises 15 residues. V lost 0 bases and J lost 1, with 11 bases in between. CDR3 sequence: CASSLDNQGSYEQYF. The CDR3 DNA sequence: TGCGCCAGCAGCTTGGATAACCAGGGTTCCTACGAGCAGTACTTC.

The V and J genes are TRBV2 and TRBJ1-5; 10 bases line up with TRBD1. V shed 6 bases and J 7 bases; nucleotides not matched to a gene: 9. CDR1 is SNHLY and CDR2 is FYNNEI in the germline V gene. This CDR3 has 15 residues. CDR3 sequence reads: CASRSGTGAHQPQHF. The CDR3 region has the DNA TGTGCCAGCAGATCCGGGACAGGGGCCCACCAGCCCCAGCATTTT.

The rearrangement links TRBV18 to TRBJ1-1; 10 positions agree with TRBD1. Germline V gene lookup returns CDR1 KGHSH and CDR2 LQKENI. After removal of 2 bases from V and 3 bases from J, the junction contained 9 bases not matched to a gene. CDR3 size: 17 residues. The CDR3 sequence: CASSPVPTGGAHTEAFF. CDR3 in DNA: TGTGCCAGCTCACCAGTTCCGACAGGGGGCGCCCACACTGAAGCTTTCTTT.

The CDR3 DNA reads TGTGCCAGCAGCTCCAGTATGACCGGGGAGCTGTTTTTT. Its translation: CASSSSMTGELFF. The chain employs TRBV7-9 and TRBJ2-2, with D hard to call. The CDR3 is made up of 13 amino acids. V lost 4 bases and J 5 bases, leaving 8 bases between the germline ends. Germline V CDR1 and CDR2: SEHNR, FQNEAQ (reference sequence).

The chain recombines TRBV19 with TRBJ1-3; no clear D gene. The ends were cut back, 8 bases at V and 0 bases at J, with 11 bases in the middle. Germline V gene sequence: CDR1 LNHDA, CDR2 SQIVND (reference sequence). There are 14 residues in the CDR3. CDR3 in amino acids: CASGRRSSGNTIYF. CDR3 nucleotide sequence: TGTGCCAGTGGCAGGAGAAGCTCTGGAAACACCATATATTTT.

This rearrangement joins TRBV7-6 to TRBJ2-1; 8 nucleotides line up with TRBD2. V lost 2 bases and J lost 5; bases outside the gene matches: 8. From germline, CDR1 is SGHVS and CDR2 FNYEAQ. The CDR3 runs 16 residues. The CDR3 DNA sequence: TGTGCCAGCAGCTTATTACGGCGGGGGGTTAACAATGAGCAGTTCTTC. It translates to CASSLLRRGVNNEQFF. Filled out from reference TRBV7-6 and TRBJ2-1, the complete variable domain reads GAGVSQSPRYKVTKRGQDVALRCDPISGHVSLYWYRQALGQGPEFLTYFNYEAQQDKSGLPNDRFSAERPEGSISTLTIQRTEQRDSAMYRCASSLLRRGVNNEQFFGPGTRLTVL.

J is TRBJ2-5 and V is TRBV5-4; 7 bases line up with TRBD1. The ends lost 7 bases at V and 0 bases at J; junction bases unmatched: 12. CDR1 SGHNT and CDR2 YYREEE come from the germline V gene (reference sequence). The CDR3 is made up of 16 amino acids. In DNA, the CDR3 is TGTGCCAGCGCCTTACGAATGGGGACAGACCAAGAGACCCAGTACTTC. Residues: CASALRMGTDQETQYF.

The chain has TRBV19 and TRBJ2-5; D is possibly TRBD1 (6 bases). The CDR3 covers 14 residues. Germline V gene lookup returns CDR1 LNHDA and CDR2 SQIVND (reference sequence). V lost 5 bases, J lost 3 bases, and 13 bases lay in between. In DNA, the CDR3 is TGTGCCAGTAGTCCCCTGGCAGGGGAAGAGACCCAGTACTTC. Residues: CASSPLAGEETQYF.

The CDR3 protein is CSVEKGSGGYNEQFF. The CDR3 region has the DNA TGCAGCGTTGAGAAGGGCAGTGGGGGCTACAATGAGCAGTTCTTC. The chain couples TRBV29-1 to TRBJ2-1, with D possibly called TRBD1 or TRBD2 (5 bases each). The V end lost 3 bases, the J end lost 3 bases, and 15 bases lay between the germline ends. This CDR3 contains 15 residues. Germline CDR1 reads SQVTM; CDR2 reads ANQGSEA.

The genes are TRBV28 and TRBJ2-3; D unclear. Germline values: CDR1 MDHEN, CDR2 SYDVKM. This CDR3 comprises 11 residues. V shed 3 bases and J shed 5 bases, with 3 bases lying between them. The chain's CDR3 is CASSFLDTQYF. CDR3 sequence (DNA): TGTGCCAGCAGTTTTCTAGATACGCAGTATTTT.

The chain joins TRBV6-1 to TRBJ2-7; 11 bases match TRBD1. From germline, CDR1 is MNHNS and CDR2 SASEGT. The CDR3 length is 13 residues. The ends lost 6 bases at V and 4 bases at J; junction bases unmatched: 2. DNA for the CDR3: TGTGCCAGCAGAGGGACAGGGGGATACGAGCAGTACTTC. Encoded protein: CASRGTGGYEQYF.

This chain connects TRBV4-1 to TRBJ2-7; 12 bases align to TRBD2. Losses at the gene ends were 2 bases for V and 12 bases for J; bases not matched to a gene: 5. CDR1 is MGHRA and CDR2 is YSYEKL in the germline V gene. The CDR3 runs 13 residues. CDR3 sequence reads: CASSQMTSGGRYF. The CDR3, as DNA: TGCGCCAGCAGCCAAATGACTAGCGGGGGCCGGTACTTC.

The gene calls are TRBV6-6 and TRBJ2-1, with a weak D call TRBD1 (5 bases). Trimming took off 6 bases at V and 8 bases at J, with 14 bases between the two ends. Germline V gene data show CDR1 as MNHNY and CDR2 as SVGAGI (reference sequence). The CDR3 covers 13 residues. The CDR3 DNA sequence: TGTGCCAGCAGACCTGGCAGGGCGGATGAGCAGTTCTTC. Translating gives CASRPGRADEQFF.

In this sample, this clone turned up a few times. CDR3 in DNA: TGTGCCAGCAGCTGGGGCGCTAATCAGCCCCAGCATTTT. Its translation: CASSWGANQPQHF. This rearrangement joins TRBV6-5 to TRBJ1-5, with D perhaps matching TRBD1 (5 bases). The CDR3 consists of 13 residues. V was shortened by 6 bases and J by 4 bases, with 10 bases between the two germline ends. Germline V gene data show CDR1 as MNHEY and CDR2 as SVGAGI.

This sequence joins TRBV5-5 and TRBJ1-3, with a possible D match to TRBD1 (6 bases). V lost 4 bases to trimming and J lost 0 bases, with 14 bases between them. The length of the CDR3 is 16 residues. Germline V gene lookup returns CDR1 SGHKS and CDR2 YYEKEE (reference sequence). The CDR3 loop is CASSPRTAFSGNTIYF. CDR3 in DNA: TGTGCCAGCAGCCCTCGGACAGCTTTCTCTGGAAACACCATATATTTT.

Only one count was recorded for this clone. The gene calls are TRBV10-3 and TRBJ2-5; D ambiguous. V lost 4 bases and J 2 bases, leaving 11 bases between the germline ends. Germline V gives CDR1 ENHRY, CDR2 SYGVKD. The CDR3 covers 14 residues. DNA for the CDR3: TGTGCCATCAGTGGTGCCGGGCGGCAAGAGACCCAGTACTTC. Protein: CAISGAGRQETQYF.